This TCR beta chain was sequenced for a study of blood T cell repertoires in COVID-19. Across the study: Acute and convalescent COVID-19 samples came from the United States, Italy and Spain. Nucleic acid was either cDNA or gDNA, and it came from T cells, B-cell-depleted T cells, or PBMCs.

CDR1 and CDR2 from the germline V gene are SGDLS and YYNGEE. Trimming took 2 bases from V and 1 from J, leaving 12 bases between them. The CDR3 totals 16 residues. Original data processing: Estimates of nucleated cell counts were drawn from the amplification of reference gene primers. Libraries were prepared by immunoSEQ multiplex PCR; TCRdb keeps only in-frame clonotypes and omits some of them. The V and J calls and clone size are taken from that table; D and trimming were inferred from the DNA. The sample carries approximately 110,000 clones, roughly 69% recorded once. Sample: peripheral blood. The gene calls are TRBV9 and TRBJ2-2; the D gene is possibly TRBD2 (6 bases). The sequence was obtained from a man older than 75 with acute or convalescent COVID-19. CDR3 loop: CASSVAGSGNTGELFF. CDR3 coding DNA: TGTGCCAGCAGCGTGGCCGGGAGCGGGAACACCGGGGAGCTGTTTTTT. Looking up the rest from reference TRBV9 and TRBJ2-2 gives the full variable domain: DSGVTQTPKHLITATGQRVTLRCSPRSGDLSVYWYQQSLDQGLQFLIQYYNGEERAKGNILERFSAQQFPDLHSELNLSSLELGDSALYFCASSVAGSGNTGELFFGEGSRLTVL.